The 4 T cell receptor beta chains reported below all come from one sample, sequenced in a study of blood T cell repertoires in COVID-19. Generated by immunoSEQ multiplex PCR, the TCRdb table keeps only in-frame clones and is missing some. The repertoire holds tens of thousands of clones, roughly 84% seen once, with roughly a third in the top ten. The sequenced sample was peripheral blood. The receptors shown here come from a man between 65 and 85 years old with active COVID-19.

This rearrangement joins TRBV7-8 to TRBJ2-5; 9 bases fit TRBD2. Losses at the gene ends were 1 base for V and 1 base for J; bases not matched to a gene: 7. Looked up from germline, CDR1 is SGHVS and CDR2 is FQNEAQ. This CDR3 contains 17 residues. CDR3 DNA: TGTGCCAGCAGCTTAGTCGTCACTAGCGGGCCCCAAGAGACCCAGTACTTC. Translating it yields CASSLVVTSGPQETQYF.

The CDR3 nucleotides read TGTGCCAGCAGTTTACCCACCAGCGGGATCGGTTACGAGCAGTACTTC. This sequence encodes CASSLPTSGIGYEQYF. The rearrangement joins TRBV28 to TRBJ2-7, with 7 bases lining up with TRBD2. CDR3 length: 16 residues. CDR1 is MDHEN, CDR2 SYDVKM, per germline. After removal of 2 bases from V and 4 bases from J, the junction contained 11 bases not matched to a gene.

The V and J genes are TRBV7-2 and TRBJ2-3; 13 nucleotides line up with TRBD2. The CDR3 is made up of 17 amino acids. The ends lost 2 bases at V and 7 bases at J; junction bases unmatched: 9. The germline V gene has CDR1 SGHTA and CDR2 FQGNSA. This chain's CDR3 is CASSLLTSGGPANTQYF. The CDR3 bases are TGTGCCAGCAGCTTACTGACTAGCGGGGGGCCCGCAAATACGCAGTATTTT.

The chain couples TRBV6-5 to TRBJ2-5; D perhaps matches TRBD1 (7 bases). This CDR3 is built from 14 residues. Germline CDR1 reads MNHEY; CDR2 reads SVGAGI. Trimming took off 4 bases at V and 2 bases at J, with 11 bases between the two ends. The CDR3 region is CASSLQGRQETQYF. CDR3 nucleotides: TGTGCCAGCAGTTTACAGGGGAGGCAAGAGACCCAGTACTTC.